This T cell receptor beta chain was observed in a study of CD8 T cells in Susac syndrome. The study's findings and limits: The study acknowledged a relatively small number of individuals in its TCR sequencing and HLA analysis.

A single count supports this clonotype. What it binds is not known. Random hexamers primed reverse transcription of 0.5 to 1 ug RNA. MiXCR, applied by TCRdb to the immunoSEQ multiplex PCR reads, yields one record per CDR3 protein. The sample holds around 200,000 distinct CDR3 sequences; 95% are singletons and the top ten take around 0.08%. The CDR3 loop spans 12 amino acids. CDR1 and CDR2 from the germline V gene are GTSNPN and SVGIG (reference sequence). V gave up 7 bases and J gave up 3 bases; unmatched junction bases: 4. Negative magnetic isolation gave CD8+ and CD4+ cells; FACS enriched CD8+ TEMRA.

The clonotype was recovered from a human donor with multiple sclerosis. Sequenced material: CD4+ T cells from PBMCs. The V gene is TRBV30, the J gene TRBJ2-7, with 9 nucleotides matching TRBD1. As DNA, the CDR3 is TGTGCCTTGGACAGGGGAAACTACGAGCAGTACTTC. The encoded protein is CALDRGNYEQYF. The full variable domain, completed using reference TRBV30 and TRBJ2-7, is SQTIHQWPATLVQPVGSPLSLECTVEGTSNPNLYWYRQAAGRGLQLLFYSVGIGQISSEVPQNLSASRPQDRQFILSSKKLLLSDSGFYLCALDRGNYEQYFGPGTRLTVT.